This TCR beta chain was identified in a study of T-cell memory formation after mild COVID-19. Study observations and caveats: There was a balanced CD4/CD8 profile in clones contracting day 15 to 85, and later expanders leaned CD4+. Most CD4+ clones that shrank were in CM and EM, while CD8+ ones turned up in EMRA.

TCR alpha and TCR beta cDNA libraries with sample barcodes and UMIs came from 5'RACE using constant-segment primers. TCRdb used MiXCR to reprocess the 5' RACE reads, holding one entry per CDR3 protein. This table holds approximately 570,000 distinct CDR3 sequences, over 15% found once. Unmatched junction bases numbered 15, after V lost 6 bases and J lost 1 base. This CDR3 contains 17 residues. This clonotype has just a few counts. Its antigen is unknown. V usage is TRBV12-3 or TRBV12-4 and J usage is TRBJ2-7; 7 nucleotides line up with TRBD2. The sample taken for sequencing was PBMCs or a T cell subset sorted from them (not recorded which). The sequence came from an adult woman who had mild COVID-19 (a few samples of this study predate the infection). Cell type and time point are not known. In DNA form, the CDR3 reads TGTGCCAGCAGCCGTACCCCCGGACTAGGTGCGTCCTACGAGCAGTACTTC. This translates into CASSRTPGLGASYEQYF.